The 23 T cell receptor beta chains given below trace back to one sample, sequenced in a study of graft-versus-host responses after intestinal transplantation. No antigen is known for these receptors. Repertoires were generated with immunoSEQ multiplex PCR, while TCRdb's copy carries only in-frame clones and drops some. The sample contains around 120,000 clones, 85% to 95% of which appear only once. The source was unstimulated CD4+ T cells sorted from spleen or lymph node cells, collected before intestinal transplant. These receptors were obtained from a human donor who received an intestinal transplant.

The rearrangement uses TRBV5-6 and TRBJ2-7; 10 positions agree with TRBD1. The CDR3 has 14 amino acids. The germline V gene has CDR1 SGHDT and CDR2 YYEEEE. The V gene end was trimmed by 3 bases and the J gene end by 5 bases; junction bases not matched to a gene: 5. The CDR3 reads CASSWTGGGDEQYF. The CDR3 bases are TGTGCCAGCAGCTGGACAGGGGGAGGGGACGAGCAGTACTTC.

The chain is built from TRBV30 and TRBJ1-5, with D hard to call. V lost 2 bases and J lost 0, with 11 bases in between. Germline V gives CDR1 GTSNPN, CDR2 SVGIG (reference sequence). This CDR3 comprises 15 residues. The CDR3 DNA follows: TGTGCCTGGAGTCAAGGGTCCTATAGCAATCAGCCCCAGCATTTT. Translating it yields CAWSQGSYSNQPQHF.

The DNA of the CDR3 is TGTGCCAGCAGTTTCGAGGGTAGAGTTCGCAATGAGCAGTTCTTC. Protein sequence: CASSFEGRVRNEQFF. The chain joins TRBV27 to TRBJ2-1; tentative D call: TRBD2 (5 bases). V lost 3 bases and J 6 bases, leaving 15 bases between the germline ends. The CDR3 runs 15 residues. CDR1 and CDR2 (germline): MNHEY, SMNVEV (reference sequence).

The V and J genes are TRBV7-9 and TRBJ1-2; TRBD1 matches 9 bases. The CDR3 length is 13 residues. V dropped 5 bases and J dropped 8; count of bases not matched to a gene: 6. Looked up from germline, CDR1 is SEHNR and CDR2 is FQNEAQ (reference sequence). CDR3 sequence (DNA): TGTGCCAGCAGCGCCGGGACAGGGAGGGGCTACACCTTC. It yields the protein CASSAGTGRGYTF. Supplemented by reference TRBV7-9 and TRBJ1-2, the full variable domain reads DTGVSQNPRHKITKRGQNVTFRCDPISEHNRLYWYRQTLGQGPEFLTYFQNEAQLEKSRLLSDRFSAERPKGSFSTLEIQRTEQGDSAMYLCASSAGTGRGYTFGSGTRLTVV.

In regard to this clone: The same CDR3 is also encoded by other DNA sequences in this sample. The CDR3 reads CASSPGVSNQPQHF. The DNA for the CDR3 is TGTGCCAGCTCACCGGGAGTCAGCAATCAGCCCCAGCATTTT. The chain combines TRBV18 with TRBJ1-5; D gene unclear. Trimming cost V 3 bases and J 1 base, with 7 bases left between them. The CDR3 is 14 residues long. The germline CDR1 and CDR2 sequences are KGHSH and LQKENI.

This rearrangement joins TRBV9 to TRBJ2-3, with TRBD2 identical over 8 bases. With V trimmed by 1 base and J by 6 bases, 7 bases remained unmatched. Looked up from germline, CDR1 is SGDLS and CDR2 is YYNGEE. The length of the CDR3 is 15 residues. The CDR3 protein is CASSVRAGASDTQYF. The CDR3 DNA reads TGTGCCAGCAGCGTAAGAGCGGGGGCGTCGGATACGCAGTATTTT.

The V gene is TRBV5-1, the J gene TRBJ2-7; weak D call: TRBD1 (5 bases). Germline CDR1 is SGHRS and CDR2 is YFSETQ. V dropped 4 bases and J dropped 2 bases, with 19 bases sitting between them. CDR3 length: 16 residues. CDR3 nucleotide sequence: TGCGCCAGCAGCCCCGACAGTCCCCTACGGGCCTACGAGCAGTACTTC. Protein sequence: CASSPDSPLRAYEQYF.

The chain combines TRBV28 with TRBJ2-4; D uncertain. This CDR3 is built from 16 residues. Germline CDR1 reads MDHEN; CDR2 reads SYDVKM. Between the trimmed V and J ends, which lost 2 bases and 2 bases, there was a span of 13 bases. The CDR3 coding sequence is TGTGCCAGCAGTTTACGACCCCCGAGGACCAAAAACATTCAGTACTTC. Protein sequence: CASSLRPPRTKNIQYF. Full variable domain (remainder filled in from reference TRBV28 and TRBJ2-4): DVKVTQSSRYLVKRTGEKVFLECVQDMDHENMFWYRQDPGLGLRLIYFSYDVKMKEKGDIPEGYSVSREKKERFSLILESASTNQTSMYLCASSLRPPRTKNIQYFGAGTRLSVL.

This chain connects TRBV21-1 to TRBJ2-7; the DNA was not compared with TRBD2, the D call given in the table. TRBV21-1 is given as a pseudogene. The CDR3 totals 16 residues. CDR3 loop: CASSKAPQRDSYEQYF. In DNA, the CDR3 is TGTGCCAGCAGCAAAGCCCCCCAGCGGGACTCCTACGAGCAGTACTTC.

J is TRBJ1-1 and V is TRBV29-1; no firm D call. Germline CDR1 reads SQVTM; CDR2 reads ANQGSEA. This CDR3 spans 14 amino acids. Trimming removed 6 bases from V and 1 base from J, with 15 bases in between. CDR3 DNA: TGCAGCGTGCCGGGTTCGGAATGGAACACTGAAGCTTTCTTT. Its translation is CSVPGSEWNTEAFF.

The chain combines TRBV29-1 with TRBJ1-1; D is unresolved. This CDR3 has 14 amino acids. Germline loops: CDR1 SQVTM, CDR2 ANQGSEA. V dropped 4 bases and J dropped 2 bases, with 14 bases sitting between them. The CDR3 region is CSVASRTLNTEAFF. Here the CDR3 DNA reads TGCAGCGTTGCGTCTCGGACTCTAAACACTGAAGCTTTCTTT.

The V gene is TRBV29-1, the J gene TRBJ2-3, with 7 bases aligning to TRBD1. The CDR3 covers 14 residues. Unmatched junction bases numbered 10, after V lost 7 bases and J lost 3 bases. CDR1 and CDR2 from the germline V gene are SQVTM and ANQGSEA. The CDR3 is CSGLDRRGTDTQYF. In DNA, the CDR3 is TGCAGCGGGCTGGACAGGAGAGGGACAGATACGCAGTATTTT.

The rearrangement joins TRBV11-3 to TRBJ2-7; no definite D call. V was clipped by 2 bases and J by 5 bases, with 13 bases between them. The CDR3 is 14 residues long. Germline CDR1 and CDR2: SGHNT and YENEEA. The CDR3 loop reads CASSLIGPADEQYF. The CDR3 DNA sequence: TGTGCCAGCAGCTTAATCGGGCCCGCGGACGAGCAGTACTTC.

Only one count was recorded for this clone. The chain carries TRBV6-1 and TRBJ1-5; the D gene is possibly TRBD1 (6 bases). This CDR3 region has 14 residues. Germline-derived CDR1 and CDR2 are MNHNS and SASEGT. V lost 7 bases and J lost 7, with 17 bases in between. This CDR3 reads CASINEGGIQPQHF. In DNA, the CDR3 is TGTGCCAGCATTAACGAGGGGGGGATACAGCCCCAGCATTTT.

The gene calls are TRBV6-5 and TRBJ2-2; TRBD2 matches 7 bases. J lost 5 bases, V lost 9 bases, and 12 bases had no gene match. The CDR3 covers 15 residues. CDR1 is MNHEY and CDR2 is SVGAGI in the germline V gene. Written as DNA, the CDR3 is TGTGCCAGTCAGCCTGAGGGGAGGGATACCGGGGAGCTGTTTTTT. It yields the protein CASQPEGRDTGELFF.

This chain links TRBV30 with TRBJ1-2; maybe TRBD1 (5 bases). The length of the CDR3 is 13 residues. Germline CDR1 and CDR2: GTSNPN and SVGIG (reference sequence). With 2 bases removed from V and 7 bases from J, the gap between germline ends came to 14 bases. The CDR3 DNA reads TGTGCCTGGAGTCCGACGGGGACCGGTGGCTACACCTTC. Residues: CAWSPTGTGGYTF. Supplemented by reference TRBV30 and TRBJ1-2, the full variable domain reads SQTIHQWPATLVQPVGSPLSLECTVEGTSNPNLYWYRQAAGRGLQLLFYSVGIGQISSEVPQNLSASRPQDRQFILSSKKLLLSDSGFYLCAWSPTGTGGYTFGSGTRLTVV.

CDR3 region: CASLDSRGLNTEAFF. CDR3 DNA: TGTGCCAGCCTAGATAGCAGGGGACTGAACACTGAAGCTTTCTTT. The V call is TRBV7-6, the J call TRBJ1-1; tentatively, D is TRBD1 (6 bases). Germline V gene data show CDR1 as SGHVS and CDR2 as FNYEAQ. Trimming shortened V by 8 bases and J by 0 bases, and 16 bases separated the two germline ends. The CDR3 totals 15 residues.

The genes are TRBV10-1 and TRBJ2-5, with 8 bases that match TRBD1. CDR1 and CDR2 (germline): WNHNN, SYGVQD (reference sequence). V was pared by 0 bases and J by 2 bases, with 2 bases of the junction left unmatched. CDR3 size: 15 residues. The CDR3 reads CASSESGTGQETQYF. The CDR3 region has the DNA TGCGCCAGCAGTGAGTCCGGGACAGGTCAAGAGACCCAGTACTTC.

This clone was seen once. The genes are TRBV28 and TRBJ1-1; 9 bases map to TRBD1. J was trimmed by 7 bases and V by 6 bases; bases with no gene match: 6. This CDR3 is built from 13 residues. CDR1 and CDR2 from the germline V gene are MDHEN and SYDVKM. In DNA, the CDR3 is TGTGCCAGCAGCCGGGGACAGGGAATTGAAGCTTTCTTT. Amino acid sequence: CASSRGQGIEAFF.

The CDR3 region has the DNA TGTGCCAGCAGCGCCCAGACTAGCGGCACAGATACGCAGTATTTT. It encodes CASSAQTSGTDTQYF. The rearrangement links TRBV9 to TRBJ2-3, with 8 bases aligning to TRBD2. The CDR3 loop spans 15 amino acids. V lost 3 bases to trimming and J lost 1 base; unmatched junction nucleotides: 4. Per germline, CDR1 SGDLS and CDR2 YYNGEE.

This sequence joins TRBV11-3 and TRBJ1-1; D not resolved. With 11 bases removed from V and 1 base from J, the gap between germline ends came to 8 bases. This CDR3 is 11 amino acids long. Germline V gene lookup returns CDR1 SGHNT and CDR2 YENEEA. This CDR3 is CACSPNTEAFF. CDR3 in DNA: TGTGCCTGCTCACCGAACACTGAAGCTTTCTTT.

This chain uses TRBV28 with TRBJ2-3; D possibly corresponds to TRBD2 (5 bases). Trimming removed 4 bases from V and 6 bases from J, with 14 bases in between. Germline CDR1 reads MDHEN; CDR2 reads SYDVKM. CDR3 size: 14 residues. The CDR3 coding sequence is TGTGCCAGCAGTTCGGATCCCGTAGCGGATACGCAGTATTTT. It codes for CASSSDPVADTQYF.

The rearrangement joins TRBV15 to TRBJ1-5, with 8 positions matching TRBD1. The germline V gene encodes CDR1 LNHNV and CDR2 YYDKDF (reference sequence). This CDR3 has 13 residues. V shed 4 bases, J shed 9 bases, and the junction held 5 bases outside the gene matches. The CDR3 nucleotides read TGTGCCACCAGCACAGGGGGCGGTGGGCCCCAGCATTTT. It specifies CATSTGGGGPQHF.